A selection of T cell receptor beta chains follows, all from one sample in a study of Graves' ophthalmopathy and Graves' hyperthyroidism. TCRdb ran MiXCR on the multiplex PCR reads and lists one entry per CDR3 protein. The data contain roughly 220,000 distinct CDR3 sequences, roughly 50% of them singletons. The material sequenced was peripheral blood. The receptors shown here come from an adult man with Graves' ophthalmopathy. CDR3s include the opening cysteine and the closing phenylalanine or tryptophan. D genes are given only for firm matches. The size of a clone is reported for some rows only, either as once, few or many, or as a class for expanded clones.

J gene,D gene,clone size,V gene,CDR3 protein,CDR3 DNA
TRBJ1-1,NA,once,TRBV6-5,CASSPHPGGSTEAFF,TGTGCCAGCAGTCCACATCCGGGAGGGAGCACTGAAGCTTTCTTT
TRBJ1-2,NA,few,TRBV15,CATSRDVGTYGYTF,TGTGCCACCAGCAGAGATGTGGGGACCTATGGCTACACCTTC
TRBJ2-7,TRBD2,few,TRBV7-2,CASSPMRGTSGRGARYEQYF,TGTGCCAGCAGCCCAATGAGAGGGACTAGCGGGAGAGGTGCGCGGTACGAGCAGTACTTC
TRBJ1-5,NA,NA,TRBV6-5,CASSYSGGSQPQHF,TGTGCCAGCAGTTACTCGGGGGGCAGCCAGCCCCAGCATTTT
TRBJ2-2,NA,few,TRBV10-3,CAIMGDWDSGELFF,TGTGCCATCATGGGCGACTGGGATTCCGGGGAGCTGTTTTTT
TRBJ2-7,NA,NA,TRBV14,CASSPKDATAAYEQYF,TGTGCCAGCAGTCCCAAGGACGCGACAGCCGCCTACGAGCAGTACTTC
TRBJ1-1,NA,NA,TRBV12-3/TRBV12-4,CASSYSRGGTTEAFF,TGTGCCAGCAGTTACTCGAGGGGAGGGACCACTGAAGCTTTCTTT
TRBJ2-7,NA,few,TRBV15,CATSRDRTGTGEQYF,TGTGCCACCAGCAGAGATCGTACAGGGACTGGCGAGCAGTACTTC
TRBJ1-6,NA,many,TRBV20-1,CSVQGSGSPLHF,TGCAGTGTTCAGGGCTCGGGTTCACCCCTCCACTTT
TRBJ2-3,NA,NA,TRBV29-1,CSAAGHAWDTQYF,TGCAGCGCCGCTGGGCATGCGTGGGATACGCAGTATTTT
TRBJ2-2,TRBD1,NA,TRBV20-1,CSALTGWHTGELFF,TGCAGTGCCCTGACAGGGTGGCACACCGGGGAGCTGTTTTTT
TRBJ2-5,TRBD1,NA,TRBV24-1,CATSDRTGGWETQYF,TGTGCCACCAGTGACCGGACAGGGGGCTGGGAGACCCAGTACTTC
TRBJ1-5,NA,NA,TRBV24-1,CATSDETGNQPQHF,TGTGCCACCAGTGACGAAACCGGCAATCAGCCCCAGCATTTT